Included here is one T cell receptor beta chain sequence, with context. Its antigen is not known. TCRdb re-called the 5' RACE reads; one entry per CDR3 protein, DNA not given. The clone table shows approximately 150,000 distinct CDR3 sequences, with the ten largest holding roughly 18%. The CDR3 has 16 amino acids. CDR1 is SGHTA and CDR2 is FQGNSA in the germline V gene. This record comes from a study of T cells expressing NK-cell markers. Study-level points and caveats: Dominant NKG2C+ clonotypes in over 5 donors made up roughly 1.0-7.0% of CD8+ T cells.

The receptor comes from a woman between 18 and 69 years old in good health. The chain couples TRBV7-2 to TRBJ2-6; TCRdb outputs TRBD1, but without DNA this stays unchecked. Input material: blood T cells: a sorted CD56 or NKG2C T cell subset, CD4+ or CD8+ T cells, or bulk PBMC T cells (not recorded which). CDR3 loop: CATDLGPGAGANVLTF.